The entry below gives a single TCR beta chain sequence along with its context. This could be a read error, since a much larger clone is one nucleotide away. It is likely a read error, because the conserved phenylalanine at the end of the CDR3 is missing. The data were obtained in a study of tumor-infiltrating lymphocytes in primary liver carcinoma. Trimming shortened V by 3 bases and J by 7 bases, and 14 bases separated the two germline ends. Germline-derived CDR1 and CDR2 are GTSNPN and SVGIG (reference sequence). The CDR3 has 13 residues. Taking about 20-31 mg of unsorted bulk tissue, the authors co-extracted RNA and DNA. The study found over 75% viable tumor cells in every tumor sample. Constant-region priming of around 530 ng total RNA yielded TCR beta cDNA. Libraries covering TCR beta were generated through three nested multiplex PCR rounds (using a slightly modified ARM-PCR). The first two PCR rounds used TRBV1-TRBV30 forward primers with a C-beta reverse primer, nine to ten cycles each. TCRdb ran MiXCR on the multiplex PCR reads and lists one entry per CDR3 protein. The table lists 100,000 or so distinct CDR3 sequences, under 70% of them singletons, with around 10% in the top ten.

What was sequenced was liver tumor tissue from sampling region 2. Subset here: tumor region T2, inferior pole. The origin of this receptor is a woman aged 60 to 75 with primary liver carcinoma and hepatitis B virus infection. The chain combines TRBV30 with TRBJ2-3; D possibly corresponds to TRBD1 (6 bases). CDR3 sequence reads: CAWSTAGVNTQYS. As DNA, the CDR3 is TGTGCCTGGAGCACGGCAGGGGTAAATACGCAGTATTCT.